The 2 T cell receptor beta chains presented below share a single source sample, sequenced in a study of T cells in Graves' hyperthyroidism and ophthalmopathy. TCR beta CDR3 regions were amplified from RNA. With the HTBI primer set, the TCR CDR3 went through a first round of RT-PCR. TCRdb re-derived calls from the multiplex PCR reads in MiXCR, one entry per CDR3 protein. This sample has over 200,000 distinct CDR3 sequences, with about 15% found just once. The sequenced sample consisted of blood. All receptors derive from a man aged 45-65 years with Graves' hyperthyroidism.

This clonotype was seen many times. The CDR3 is CASSPGRGTDTQYF. As DNA, the CDR3 is TGTGCCAGCAGTCCAGGGAGAGGGACAGATACGCAGTATTTT. The V and J genes are TRBV7-9 and TRBJ2-3; D assignment may be TRBD1 or TRBD2 (5 bases each). This CDR3 has 14 residues. The germline gives CDR1 SEHNR, CDR2 FQNEAQ (reference sequence). V was cut by 6 bases and J by 3 bases, with 13 bases left in between.

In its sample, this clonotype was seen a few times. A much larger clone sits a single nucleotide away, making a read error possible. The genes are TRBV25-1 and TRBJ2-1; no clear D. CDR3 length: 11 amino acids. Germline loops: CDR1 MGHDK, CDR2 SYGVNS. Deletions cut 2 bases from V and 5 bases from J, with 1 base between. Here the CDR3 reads CASSEDNEQFF. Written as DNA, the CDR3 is TGTGCCAGCAGTGAAGACAATGAGCAGTTCTTC.